These T cell receptor beta chains were read from a single sample in a study of blood T cell repertoires in COVID-19. Repertoires were generated with immunoSEQ multiplex PCR, while TCRdb's copy carries only in-frame clones and drops some. The data contain 250,000 or so clones, about 79% of them seen just once; the ten biggest clones take up under 2.5%. Material for sequencing was peripheral blood. The receptors shown here come from a man between 40 and 49 years old who had recovered from COVID-19. CDR3s include the opening cysteine and the closing phenylalanine or tryptophan. Each record gives: CDR3 protein, CDR3 DNA, V gene, D gene, clone size, J gene, CDR3 length. A D gene is named only where the DNA matches it firmly. Some rows mark clone size as missing; the rest say once, few, many or name a class of expanded clone.

CASRRLAGEGSNEQFF TGTGCCAGCCGTCGACTAGCGGGAGAAGGGTCCAATGAGCAGTTCTTC TRBV5-4 TRBD2 NA TRBJ2-1 16
CASRSGTGGDEQFF TGTGCCAGCAGATCCGGGACAGGGGGCGATGAGCAGTTCTTC TRBV7-2 TRBD1 NA TRBJ2-1 14
CASSLAPVGDGYTF TGTGCCAGCAGCTTGGCCCCGGTGGGAGATGGCTACACCTTC TRBV5-5 NA NA TRBJ1-2 14
CASSPTTGVGQPQHF TGTGCCAGCTCACCTACGACAGGGGTGGGGCAGCCCCAGCATTTT TRBV18 TRBD1 NA TRBJ1-5 15
CASSFTGGSGGELFF TGTGCCAGCAGTTTTACAGGGGGCTCCGGCGGGGAGCTGTTTTTT TRBV27 TRBD1 NA TRBJ2-2 15
CAWSVPGQGFEKLFF TGTGCCTGGAGTGTACCTGGACAGGGTTTTGAAAAACTGTTTTTT TRBV30 TRBD1 NA TRBJ1-4 15
CASSPLANTGELFF TGTGCCAGCTCACCACTAGCGAACACCGGGGAGCTGTTTTTT TRBV18 NA NA TRBJ2-2 14
CASSLGAGTPDSSGNTIYF TGTGCCAGCAGCTTAGGGGCTGGGACTCCCGACAGCTCTGGAAACACCATATATTTT TRBV11-3 NA few TRBJ1-3 19
CASSLVAGAYQETQYF TGTGCCAGCAGCTTAGTAGCGGGAGCGTACCAAGAGACCCAGTACTTC TRBV7-2 TRBD2 NA TRBJ2-5 16
CASRDKGGAQETQYF TGTGCCAGCAGGGATAAAGGGGGGGCCCAGGAGACCCAGTACTTC TRBV2 NA NA TRBJ2-5 15
CASSWDQTRGSTDTQYF TGCGCCAGCAGCTGGGACCAGACTAGGGGAAGCACAGATACGCAGTATTTT TRBV5-1 NA NA TRBJ2-3 17
CASSRRQLNIQYF TGTGCCAGCAGCCGTCGACAGTTAAACATTCAGTACTTC TRBV7-8 NA NA TRBJ2-4 13
CASSPTGPGDTEAFF TGTGCCAGCAGCCCCACCGGCCCCGGGGACACTGAAGCTTTCTTT TRBV6-5 NA NA TRBJ1-1 15
CASSLVRGAVGNTIYF TGTGCCAGCAGCTTGGTTCGGGGGGCAGTCGGAAACACCATATATTTT TRBV5-5 NA NA TRBJ1-3 16
CASSVAPWGGATGELFF TGTGCCAGCAGCGTAGCTCCCTGGGGGGGGGCCACCGGGGAGCTGTTTTTT TRBV9 NA NA TRBJ2-2 17
CASSVGTEAFF TGTGCCAGCAGTGTCGGCACTGAAGCTTTCTTT TRBV2 NA NA TRBJ1-1 11
CASSAGGKGTEAFF TGCGCCAGCAGCGCAGGGGGAAAGGGCACTGAAGCTTTCTTT TRBV5-1 TRBD1 once TRBJ1-1 14
CASSNPGVTSEKLFF TGTGCCAGTAGCAATCCCGGGGTGACGTCTGAAAAACTGTTTTTT TRBV19 NA NA TRBJ1-4 15
CASSQDSLAGGSGQYF TGTGCCAGCAGCCAAGATTCACTAGCGGGGGGTAGTGGGCAGTATTTT TRBV14 TRBD2 few TRBJ2-3 16
CASSYTAAGNTIYF TGTGCCAGCAGTTACACGGCGGCTGGAAACACCATATATTTT TRBV6-6 NA NA TRBJ1-3 14
CASSYSGGVTAFF TGTGCCAGCAGTTACTCAGGCGGGGTTACAGCTTTCTTT TRBV6-5 NA NA TRBJ1-1 13
CASSHPPQGSNQPQHF TGCGCCAGCAGCCATCCCCCACAGGGAAGCAATCAGCCCCAGCATTTT TRBV4-1 NA NA TRBJ1-5 16
CASSYIPGQGYLSSYSPLHF TGTGCCAGCAGTTACATTCCGGGACAGGGGTACCTAAGTTCCTATTCACCCCTCCACTTT TRBV6-2/TRBV6-3 TRBD1 NA TRBJ1-6 20
CASSLDLSGDGYTF TGTGCCAGCAGCTTAGACCTTTCAGGGGATGGCTACACCTTC TRBV7-9 NA NA TRBJ1-2 14
CASSVRGSSYNEQFF TGTGCCAGCAGCGTACGCGGGAGCTCCTACAATGAGCAGTTCTTC TRBV9 TRBD2 once TRBJ2-1 15
CASTLGSLSYEQYF TGTGCCAGCACGTTGGGCAGTTTATCCTACGAGCAGTACTTC TRBV2 NA NA TRBJ2-7 14